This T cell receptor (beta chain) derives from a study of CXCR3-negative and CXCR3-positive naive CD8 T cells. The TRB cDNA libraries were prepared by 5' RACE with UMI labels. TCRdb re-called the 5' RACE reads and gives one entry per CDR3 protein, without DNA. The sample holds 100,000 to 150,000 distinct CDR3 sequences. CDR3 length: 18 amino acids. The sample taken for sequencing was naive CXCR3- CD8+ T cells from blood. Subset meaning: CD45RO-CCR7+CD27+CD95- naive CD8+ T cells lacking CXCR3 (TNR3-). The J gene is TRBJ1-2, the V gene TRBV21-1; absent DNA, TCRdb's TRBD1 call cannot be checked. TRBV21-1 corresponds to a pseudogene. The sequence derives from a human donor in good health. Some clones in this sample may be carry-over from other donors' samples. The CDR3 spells CASSKGPHLRGPGYGYTF.